This T cell receptor (beta chain) is from a study of T cells in Graves' hyperthyroidism and ophthalmopathy. The study's findings and limits: Median prediction lead before ophthalmopathy onset was 5 to 7.5 months with the model.

Amplified regions were TCR beta CDR3 sequences from RNA transcripts. The HTBI set primed first-round TCR CDR3 RT-PCR. TCRdb redid the calling of the multiplex PCR reads with MiXCR, one entry per CDR3 protein. Among some 250,000 distinct CDR3 sequences listed, roughly 15% were seen once. This clonotype was recorded at least ten times. The antigen remains undetermined. From germline, CDR1 is KGHSH and CDR2 LQKENI. This CDR3 region has 18 residues. V was pared by 4 bases and J by 3 bases, with 11 bases of the junction left unmatched. On the basis of clinical symptoms, serum thyroxine and TRAb, thyroid ultrasound and orbital computed tomography, diagnoses were made.

This clonotype was sampled from a woman in her thirties or forties with Graves' hyperthyroidism that later progressed to Graves' ophthalmopathy. This sequence joins TRBV18 and TRBJ2-2, with 10 bases aligning to TRBD2. Sequencing input: blood. The CDR3 spells CASSLLPSGSGDTGELFF. The CDR3 region has the DNA TGTGCCAGCTCACTACTTCCTAGCGGGAGTGGTGACACCGGGGAGCTGTTTTTT.